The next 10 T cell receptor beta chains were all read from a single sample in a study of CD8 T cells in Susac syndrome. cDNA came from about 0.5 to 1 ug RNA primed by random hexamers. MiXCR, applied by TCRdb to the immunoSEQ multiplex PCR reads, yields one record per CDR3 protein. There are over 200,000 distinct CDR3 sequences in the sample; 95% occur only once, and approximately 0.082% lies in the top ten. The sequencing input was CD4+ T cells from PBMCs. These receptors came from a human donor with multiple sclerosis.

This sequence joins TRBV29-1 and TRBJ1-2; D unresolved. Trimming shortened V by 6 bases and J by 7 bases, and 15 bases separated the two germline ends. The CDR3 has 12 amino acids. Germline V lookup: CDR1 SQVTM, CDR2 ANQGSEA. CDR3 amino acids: CSVESRSGGYTF. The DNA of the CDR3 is TGCAGCGTCGAGTCCAGGAGTGGTGGCTACACCTTC.

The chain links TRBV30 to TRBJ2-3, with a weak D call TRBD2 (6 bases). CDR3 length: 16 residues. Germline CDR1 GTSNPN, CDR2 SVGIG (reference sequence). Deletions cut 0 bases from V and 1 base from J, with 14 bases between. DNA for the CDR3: TGTGCCTGGAGTGTTGGCGGGGTGGGGGGCACAGATACGCAGTATTTT. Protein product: CAWSVGGVGGTDTQYF.

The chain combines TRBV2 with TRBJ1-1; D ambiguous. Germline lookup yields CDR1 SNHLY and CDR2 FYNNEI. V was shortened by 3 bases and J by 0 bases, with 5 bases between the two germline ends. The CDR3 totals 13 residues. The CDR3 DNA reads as TGTGCCAGCAGTGACCAGATGAACACTGAAGCTTTCTTT. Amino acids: CASSDQMNTEAFF.

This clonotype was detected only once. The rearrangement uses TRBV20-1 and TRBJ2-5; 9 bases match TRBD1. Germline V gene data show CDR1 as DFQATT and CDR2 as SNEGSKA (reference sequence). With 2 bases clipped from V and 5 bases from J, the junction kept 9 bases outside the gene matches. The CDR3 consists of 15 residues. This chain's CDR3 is CSARTRTGDGETQYF. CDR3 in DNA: TGCAGTGCTAGAACCCGGACAGGGGATGGGGAGACCCAGTACTTC.

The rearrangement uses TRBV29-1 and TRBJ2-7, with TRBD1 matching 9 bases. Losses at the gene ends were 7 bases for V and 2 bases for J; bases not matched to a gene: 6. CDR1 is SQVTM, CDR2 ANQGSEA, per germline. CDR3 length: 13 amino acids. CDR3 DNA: TGCAGCGGGACGGGACAGGGCCCCTACGAGCAGTACTTC. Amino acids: CSGTGQGPYEQYF.

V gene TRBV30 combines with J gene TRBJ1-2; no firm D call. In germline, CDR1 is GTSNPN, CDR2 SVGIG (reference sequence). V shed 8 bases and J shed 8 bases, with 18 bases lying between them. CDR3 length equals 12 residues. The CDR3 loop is CARSQDEGGYTF. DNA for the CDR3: TGTGCCCGGTCTCAGGACGAAGGGGGCTACACCTTC.

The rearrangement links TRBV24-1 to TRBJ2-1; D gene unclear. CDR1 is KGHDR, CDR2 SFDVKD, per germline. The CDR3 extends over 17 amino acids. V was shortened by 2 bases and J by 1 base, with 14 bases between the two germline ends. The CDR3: CATSDSSPAGSYNEQFF. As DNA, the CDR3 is TGTGCCACCAGTGATTCCTCTCCGGCCGGGTCCTACAATGAGCAGTTCTTC.

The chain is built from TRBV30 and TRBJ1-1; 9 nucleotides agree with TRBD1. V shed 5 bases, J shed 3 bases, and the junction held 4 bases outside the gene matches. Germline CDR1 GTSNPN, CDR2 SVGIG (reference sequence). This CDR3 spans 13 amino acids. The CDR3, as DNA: TGTGCCTGGCGGGACAGGGCGTACACTGAAGCTTTCTTT. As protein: CAWRDRAYTEAFF.

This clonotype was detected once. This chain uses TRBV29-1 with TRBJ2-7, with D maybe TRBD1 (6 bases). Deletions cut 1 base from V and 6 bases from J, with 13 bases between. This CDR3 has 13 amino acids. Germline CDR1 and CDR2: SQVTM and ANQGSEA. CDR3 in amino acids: CSVEGPSRGEQYF. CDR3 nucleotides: TGCAGCGTTGAAGGGCCTAGCAGGGGCGAGCAGTACTTC.

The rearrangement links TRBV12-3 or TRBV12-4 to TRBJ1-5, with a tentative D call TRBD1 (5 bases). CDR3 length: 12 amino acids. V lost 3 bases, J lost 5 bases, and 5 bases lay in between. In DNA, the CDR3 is TGTGCCAGCAGTTTGACAGATCAGCCCCAGCATTTT. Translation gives CASSLTDQPQHF.